This TCR beta chain was recorded in a study of Graves' ophthalmopathy and Graves' hyperthyroidism. The diagnostic workup employed clinical symptoms, serum thyroxine, TRAb, thyroid ultrasound and orbital computed tomography. The CDR3 extends over 16 amino acids. Trimming cost V 2 bases and J 8 bases; bases outside gene matches: 13. Germline CDR1 SGDLS, CDR2 YYNGEE. This clonotype was counted between two and nine times. CDR3 regions of TCR beta were amplified from RNA transcripts. Second-round multiplex PCR followed a first-round RT-PCR using HTBI primers. TCRdb reprocessed the multiplex PCR reads with MiXCR, giving one entry per CDR3 protein. In the table there are hundreds of thousands of distinct CDR3 sequences, about 44% of which are singletons.

This sequence originates from an adult man with Graves' ophthalmopathy. Input material: peripheral blood. J is TRBJ1-2 and V is TRBV9, with 9 positions matching TRBD1. In DNA, the CDR3 is TGTGCCAGCAGCGTTTATTCTACAGGGGGCCTCCCAGGCTACACCTTC. Its translation is CASSVYSTGGLPGYTF.